The clone carrying this TCR beta chain was observed once. Some clones are missing from TCRdb's copy, which holds only in-frame ones; the method was immunoSEQ multiplex PCR. This sample has 85,000 to 95,000 clones, with about 89% found just once. The sample's time point: pretreatment peripheral blood. Locally advanced or metastatic urothelial carcinoma was present in patients. The data were obtained in a study of PD-L1 blockade in urothelial cancer. Study details: Samples of blood were analyzed 3 weeks (second dose) and 6 weeks after treatment start. Blood-derived samples held a median around 140,000 T cells.

Germline V lookup: CDR1 LNHDA, CDR2 SQIVND (reference sequence). The CDR3 extends over 14 amino acids. Trimming took 7 bases from V and 5 from J, leaving 15 bases between them. The V gene is TRBV19, the J gene TRBJ2-1; D is perhaps TRBD2 (5 bases). The sample in question was PBMCs, obtained around atezolizumab (anti-PD-L1) treatment. This receptor was identified in a woman aged 80 or over with urothelial cancer. CDR3 amino acids: CASKGDITHNEQFF. DNA of the CDR3: TGTGCCAGTAAGGGAGACATAACTCACAATGAGCAGTTCTTC.